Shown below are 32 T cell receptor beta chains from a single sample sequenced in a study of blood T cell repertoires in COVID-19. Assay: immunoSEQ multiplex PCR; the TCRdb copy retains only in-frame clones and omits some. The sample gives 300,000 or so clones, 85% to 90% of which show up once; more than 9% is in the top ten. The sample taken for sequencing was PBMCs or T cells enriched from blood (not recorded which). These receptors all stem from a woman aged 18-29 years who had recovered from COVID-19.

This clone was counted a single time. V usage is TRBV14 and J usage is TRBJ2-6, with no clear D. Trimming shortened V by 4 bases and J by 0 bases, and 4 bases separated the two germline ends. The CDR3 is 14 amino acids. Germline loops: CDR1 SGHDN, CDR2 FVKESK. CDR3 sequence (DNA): TGTGCCAGCAGCCCTAGCTCTGGGGCCAACGTCCTGACTTTC. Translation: CASSPSSGANVLTF.

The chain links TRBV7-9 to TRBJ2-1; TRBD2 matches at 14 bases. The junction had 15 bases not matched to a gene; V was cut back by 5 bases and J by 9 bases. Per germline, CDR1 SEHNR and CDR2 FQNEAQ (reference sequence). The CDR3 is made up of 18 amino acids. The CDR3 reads CASSPIGLAGGPGGEQFF. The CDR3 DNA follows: TGTGCCAGCAGCCCGATAGGACTAGCGGGAGGTCCTGGGGGTGAGCAGTTCTTC.

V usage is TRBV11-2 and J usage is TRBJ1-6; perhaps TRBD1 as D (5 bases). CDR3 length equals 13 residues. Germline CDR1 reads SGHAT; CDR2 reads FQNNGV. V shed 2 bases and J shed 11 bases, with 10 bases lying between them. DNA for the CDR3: TGTGCCAGCAGCTTACAGGGTCGGCCACCCCTCCACTTT. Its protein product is CASSLQGRPPLHF.

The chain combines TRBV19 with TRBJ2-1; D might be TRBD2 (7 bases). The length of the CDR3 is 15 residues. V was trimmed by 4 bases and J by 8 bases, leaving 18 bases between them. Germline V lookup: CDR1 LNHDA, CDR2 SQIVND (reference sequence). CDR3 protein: CASSNRKGGRDEQFF. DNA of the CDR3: TGTGCCAGTAGTAATAGAAAGGGGGGGCGGGATGAGCAGTTCTTC. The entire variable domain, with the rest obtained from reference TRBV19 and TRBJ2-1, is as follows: DGGITQSPKYLFRKEGQNVTLSCEQNLNHDAMYWYRQDPGQGLRLIYYSQIVNDFQKGDIAEGYSVSREKKESFPLTVTSAQKNPTAFYLCASSNRKGGRDEQFFGPGTRLTVL.

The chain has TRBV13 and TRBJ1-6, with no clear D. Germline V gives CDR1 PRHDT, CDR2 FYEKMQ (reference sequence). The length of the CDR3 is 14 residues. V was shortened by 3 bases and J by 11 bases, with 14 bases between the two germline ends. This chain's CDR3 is CASSFRGRAAPLHF. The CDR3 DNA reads TGTGCCAGCAGCTTTAGAGGGAGGGCGGCACCCCTCCACTTT.

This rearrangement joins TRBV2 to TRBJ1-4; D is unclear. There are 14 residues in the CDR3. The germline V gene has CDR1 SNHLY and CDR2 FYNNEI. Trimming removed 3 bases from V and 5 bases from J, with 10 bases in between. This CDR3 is CASSEGARNEKLFF. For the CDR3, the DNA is TGTGCCAGCAGTGAGGGAGCTCGGAATGAAAAACTGTTTTTT.

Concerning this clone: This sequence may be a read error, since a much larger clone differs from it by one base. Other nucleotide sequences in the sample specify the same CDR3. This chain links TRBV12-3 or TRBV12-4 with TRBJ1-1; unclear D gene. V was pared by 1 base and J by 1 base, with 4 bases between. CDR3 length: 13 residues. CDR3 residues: CASSLGANTEAFF. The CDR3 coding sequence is TGTGCCAGCAGTTTAGGGGCGAACACTGAAGCTTTCTTT.

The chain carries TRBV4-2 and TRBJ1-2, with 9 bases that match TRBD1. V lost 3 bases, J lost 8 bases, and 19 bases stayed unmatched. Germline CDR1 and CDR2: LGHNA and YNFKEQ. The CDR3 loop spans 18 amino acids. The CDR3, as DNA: TGTGCCAGCAGCCACCAAGGGGGGGGACAGGGTTCGTTCTACGGCTACACCTTC. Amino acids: CASSHQGGGQGSFYGYTF.

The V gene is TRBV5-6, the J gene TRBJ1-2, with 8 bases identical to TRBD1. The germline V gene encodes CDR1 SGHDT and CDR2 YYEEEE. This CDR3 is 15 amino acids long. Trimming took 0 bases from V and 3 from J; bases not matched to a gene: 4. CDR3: CASSLAGTGDYGYTF. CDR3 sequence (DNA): TGTGCCAGCAGCTTGGCCGGGACAGGCGACTATGGCTACACCTTC.

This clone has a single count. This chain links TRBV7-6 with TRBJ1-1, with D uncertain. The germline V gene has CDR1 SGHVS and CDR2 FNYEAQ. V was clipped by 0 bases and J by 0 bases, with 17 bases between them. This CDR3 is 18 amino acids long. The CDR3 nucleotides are TGTGCCAGCAGCTTAGCGGGGTTCGGGGAGATCATGAACACTGAAGCTTTCTTT. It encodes CASSLAGFGEIMNTEAFF. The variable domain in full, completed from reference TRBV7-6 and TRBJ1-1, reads GAGVSQSPRYKVTKRGQDVALRCDPISGHVSLYWYRQALGQGPEFLTYFNYEAQQDKSGLPNDRFSAERPEGSISTLTIQRTEQRDSAMYRCASSLAGFGEIMNTEAFFGQGTRLTVV.

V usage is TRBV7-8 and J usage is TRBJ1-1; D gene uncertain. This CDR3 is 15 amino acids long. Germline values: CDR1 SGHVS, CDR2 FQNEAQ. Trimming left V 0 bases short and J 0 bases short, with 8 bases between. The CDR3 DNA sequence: TGTGCCAGCAGCTTAGCGGGAGGGTTGAACACTGAAGCTTTCTTT. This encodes CASSLAGGLNTEAFF.

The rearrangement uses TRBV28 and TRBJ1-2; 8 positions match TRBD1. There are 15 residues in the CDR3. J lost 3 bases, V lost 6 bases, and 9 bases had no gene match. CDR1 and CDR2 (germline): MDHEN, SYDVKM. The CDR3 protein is CASRDRELYDYGYTF. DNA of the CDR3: TGTGCCAGCAGGGACAGGGAATTGTATGACTATGGCTACACCTTC.

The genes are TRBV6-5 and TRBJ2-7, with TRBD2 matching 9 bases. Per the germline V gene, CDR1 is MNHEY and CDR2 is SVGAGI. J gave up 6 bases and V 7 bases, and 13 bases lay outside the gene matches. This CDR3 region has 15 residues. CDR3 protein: CASKGWLAGVGEQYF. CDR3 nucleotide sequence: TGTGCCAGCAAGGGATGGTTAGCGGGAGTTGGCGAGCAGTACTTC.

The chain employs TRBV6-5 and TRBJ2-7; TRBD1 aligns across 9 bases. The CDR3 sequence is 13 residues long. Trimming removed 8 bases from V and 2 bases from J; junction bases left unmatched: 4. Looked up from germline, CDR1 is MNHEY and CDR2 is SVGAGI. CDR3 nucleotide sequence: TGTGCCAGCGGACAGGGGTTTACCTACGAGCAGTACTTC. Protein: CASGQGFTYEQYF.

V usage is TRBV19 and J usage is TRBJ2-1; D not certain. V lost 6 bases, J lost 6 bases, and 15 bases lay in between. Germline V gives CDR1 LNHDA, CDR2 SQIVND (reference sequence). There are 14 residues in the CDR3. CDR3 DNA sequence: TGTGCCAGTAGGAAGACAACCTTTAGCAATGAGCAGTTCTTC. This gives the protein CASRKTTFSNEQFF.

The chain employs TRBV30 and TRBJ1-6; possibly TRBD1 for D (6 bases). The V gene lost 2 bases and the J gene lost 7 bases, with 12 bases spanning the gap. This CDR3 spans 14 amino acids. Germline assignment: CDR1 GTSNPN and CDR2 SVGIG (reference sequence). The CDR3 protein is CAWSLGAENSPLHF. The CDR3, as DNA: TGTGCCTGGAGTCTGGGGGCCGAGAATTCACCCCTCCACTTT.

This CDR3 reads CASSLGGYQETQYF. The CDR3, as DNA: TGTGCCAGCAGCTTAGGAGGGTACCAAGAGACCCAGTACTTC. This rearrangement joins TRBV7-3 to TRBJ2-5; D is perhaps TRBD2 (6 bases). Germline V lookup: CDR1 SGHTA, CDR2 FQGTGA. The ends were cut back, 2 bases at V and 0 bases at J, with 7 bases in the middle. The CDR3 consists of 14 residues. Using reference TRBV7-3 and TRBJ2-5 for the parts outside the CDR3, the full variable domain is GAGVSQTPSNKVTEKGKYVELRCDPISGHTALYWYRQSLGQGPEFLIYFQGTGAADDSGLPNDRFFAVRPEGSVSTLKIQRTERGDSAVYLCASSLGGYQETQYFGPGTRLLVL.

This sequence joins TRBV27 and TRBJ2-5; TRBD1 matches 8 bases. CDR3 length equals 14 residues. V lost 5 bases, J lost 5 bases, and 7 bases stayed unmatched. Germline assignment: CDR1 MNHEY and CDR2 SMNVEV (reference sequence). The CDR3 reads CASSPRTGRETQYF. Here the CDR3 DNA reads TGTGCCAGCAGTCCCCGGACAGGGAGGGAGACCCAGTACTTC.

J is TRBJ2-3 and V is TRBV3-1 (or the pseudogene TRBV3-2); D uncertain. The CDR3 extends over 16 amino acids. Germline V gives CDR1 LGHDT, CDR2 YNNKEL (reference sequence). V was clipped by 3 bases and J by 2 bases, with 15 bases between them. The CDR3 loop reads CASSHPFSKITDTQYF. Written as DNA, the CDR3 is TGTGCCAGCAGCCACCCATTTTCCAAAATCACAGATACGCAGTATTTT.

CDR3 residues: CASSVEGGGAGYTF. The CDR3 DNA sequence: TGTGCCAGCAGCGTAGAGGGCGGTGGGGCGGGCTACACCTTC. The J gene is TRBJ1-2, the V gene TRBV9; D may be TRBD1 (5 bases). Germline assignment: CDR1 SGDLS and CDR2 YYNGEE. V gave up 0 bases and J gave up 8 bases, with 14 bases separating them. This CDR3 has 14 residues.

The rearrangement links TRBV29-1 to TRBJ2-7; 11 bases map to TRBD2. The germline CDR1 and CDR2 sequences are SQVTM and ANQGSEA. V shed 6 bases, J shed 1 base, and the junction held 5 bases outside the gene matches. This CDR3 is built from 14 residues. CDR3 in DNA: TGCAGCGTGGATAGCGGGAGGGGGTCCTACGAGCAGTACTTC. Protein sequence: CSVDSGRGSYEQYF.

The CDR3: CASQHSGGGTEAFF. The DNA of the CDR3 is TGTGCCAGCCAACATTCCGGCGGGGGCACTGAAGCTTTCTTT. V is TRBV6-5 and J is TRBJ1-1; possible D gene TRBD1, 5 bases. This CDR3 has 14 residues. In germline, CDR1 is MNHEY, CDR2 SVGAGI. V was pared by 8 bases and J by 4 bases, with 17 bases between.

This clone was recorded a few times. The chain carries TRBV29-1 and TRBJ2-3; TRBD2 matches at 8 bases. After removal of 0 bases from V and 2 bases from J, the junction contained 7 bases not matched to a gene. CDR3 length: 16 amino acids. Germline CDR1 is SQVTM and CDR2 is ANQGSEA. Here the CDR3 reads CSVEEPELADTDTQYF. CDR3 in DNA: TGCAGCGTTGAAGAACCGGAACTAGCGGACACAGATACGCAGTATTTT.

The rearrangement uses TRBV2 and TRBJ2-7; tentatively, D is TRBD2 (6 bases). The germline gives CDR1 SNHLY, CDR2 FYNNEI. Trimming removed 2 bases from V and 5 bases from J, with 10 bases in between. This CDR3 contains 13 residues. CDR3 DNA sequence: TGTGCCAGCAGTGAAACCGGGAGAGACGAGCAGTACTTC. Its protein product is CASSETGRDEQYF.

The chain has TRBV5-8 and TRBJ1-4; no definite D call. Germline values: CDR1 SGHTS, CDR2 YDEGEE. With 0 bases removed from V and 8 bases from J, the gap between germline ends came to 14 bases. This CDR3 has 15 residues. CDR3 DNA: TGTGCCAGCAGCTTGGGGGGAGGCGCAAGCGAAAAACTGTTTTTT. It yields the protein CASSLGGGASEKLFF.

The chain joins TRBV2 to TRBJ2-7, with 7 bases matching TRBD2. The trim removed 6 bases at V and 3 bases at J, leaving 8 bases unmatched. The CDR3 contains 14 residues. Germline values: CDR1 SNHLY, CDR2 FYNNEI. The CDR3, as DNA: TGTGCCAGCAGGACTAGCCCCCTACTCTACGAGCAGTACTTC. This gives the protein CASRTSPLLYEQYF.

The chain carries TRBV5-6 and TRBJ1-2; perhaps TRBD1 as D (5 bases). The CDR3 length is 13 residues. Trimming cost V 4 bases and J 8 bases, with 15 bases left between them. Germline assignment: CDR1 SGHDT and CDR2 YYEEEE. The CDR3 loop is CASSLQGSGGYTF. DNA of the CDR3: TGTGCCAGCAGCCTCCAGGGTTCTGGCGGCTACACCTTC. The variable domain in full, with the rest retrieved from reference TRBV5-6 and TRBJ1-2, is DAGVTQSPTHLIKTRGQQVTLRCSPKSGHDTVSWYQQALGQGPQFIFQYYEEEERQRGNFPDRFSGHQFPNYSSELNVNALLLGDSALYLCASSLQGSGGYTFGSGTRLTVV.

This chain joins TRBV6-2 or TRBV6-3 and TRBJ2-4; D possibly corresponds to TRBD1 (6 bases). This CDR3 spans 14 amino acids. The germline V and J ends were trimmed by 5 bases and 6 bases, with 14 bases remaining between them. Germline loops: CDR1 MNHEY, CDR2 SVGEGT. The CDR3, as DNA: TGTGCCAGCAGTCAGGGGTGGGGGACAAACATTCAGTACTTC. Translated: CASSQGWGTNIQYF.

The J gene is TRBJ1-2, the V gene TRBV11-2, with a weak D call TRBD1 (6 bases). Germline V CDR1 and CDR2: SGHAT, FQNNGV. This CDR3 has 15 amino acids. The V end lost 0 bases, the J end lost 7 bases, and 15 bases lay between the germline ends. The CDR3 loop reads CASSLEAGAFGGYTF. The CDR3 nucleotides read TGTGCCAGCAGCTTAGAGGCGGGGGCCTTTGGTGGCTACACCTTC.

CDR3 coding DNA: TGTGCCACCCGACAGACCGGCACAGATACGCAGTATTTT. Residues: CATRQTGTDTQYF. J is TRBJ2-3 and V is TRBV24-1; possible D gene TRBD1, 5 bases. V was trimmed by 9 bases and J by 1 base, leaving 10 bases between them. From germline, CDR1 is KGHDR and CDR2 SFDVKD. The CDR3 spans 13 residues.

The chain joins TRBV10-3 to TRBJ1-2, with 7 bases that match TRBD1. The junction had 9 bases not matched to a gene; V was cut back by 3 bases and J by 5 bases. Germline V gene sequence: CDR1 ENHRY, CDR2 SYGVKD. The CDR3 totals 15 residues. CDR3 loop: CAISDRDSFTYGYTF. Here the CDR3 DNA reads TGTGCCATCAGTGACCGGGACAGCTTCACTTATGGCTACACCTTC.

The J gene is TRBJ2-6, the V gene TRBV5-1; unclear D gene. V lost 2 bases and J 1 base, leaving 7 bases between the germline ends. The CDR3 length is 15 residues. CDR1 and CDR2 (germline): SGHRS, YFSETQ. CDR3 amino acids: CASSFSWSGANVLTF. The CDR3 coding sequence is TGCGCCAGCAGCTTTAGCTGGTCTGGGGCCAACGTCCTGACTTTC.